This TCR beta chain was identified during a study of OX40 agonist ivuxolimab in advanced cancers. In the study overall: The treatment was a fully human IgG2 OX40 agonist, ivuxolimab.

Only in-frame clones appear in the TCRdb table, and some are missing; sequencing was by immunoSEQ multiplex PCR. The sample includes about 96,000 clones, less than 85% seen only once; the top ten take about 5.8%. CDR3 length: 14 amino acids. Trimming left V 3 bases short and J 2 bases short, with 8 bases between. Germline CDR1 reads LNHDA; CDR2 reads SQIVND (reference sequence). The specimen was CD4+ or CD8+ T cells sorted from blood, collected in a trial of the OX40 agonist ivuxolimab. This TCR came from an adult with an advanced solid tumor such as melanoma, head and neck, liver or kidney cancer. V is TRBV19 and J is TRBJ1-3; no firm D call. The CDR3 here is CASSINIPGNTIYF. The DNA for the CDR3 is TGTGCCAGTAGTATTAATATTCCTGGAAACACCATATATTTT.